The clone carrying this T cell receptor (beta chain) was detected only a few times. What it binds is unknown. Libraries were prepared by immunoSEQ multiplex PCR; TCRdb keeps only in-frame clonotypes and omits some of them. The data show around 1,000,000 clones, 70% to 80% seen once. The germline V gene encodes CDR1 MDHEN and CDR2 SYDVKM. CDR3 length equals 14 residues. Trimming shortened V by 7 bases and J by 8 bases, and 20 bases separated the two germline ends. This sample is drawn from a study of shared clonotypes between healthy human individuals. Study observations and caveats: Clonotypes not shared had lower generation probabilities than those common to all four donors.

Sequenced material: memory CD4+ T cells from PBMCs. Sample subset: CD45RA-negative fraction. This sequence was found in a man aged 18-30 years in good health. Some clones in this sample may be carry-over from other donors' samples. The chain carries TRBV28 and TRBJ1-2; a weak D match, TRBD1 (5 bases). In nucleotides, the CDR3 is TGTGCCAGCATCCCACACAAAGCCTCAGGGGGCTACACCTTC. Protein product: CASIPHKASGGYTF.